Below, 22 T cell receptor beta chains from the same sample are listed, as sequenced in a study of cytomegalovirus exposure and HLA in healthy donors. The PCR had 60 Vbeta and 13 Jbeta primers. Clones were read by immunoSEQ multiplex PCR, and TCRdb kept only the in-frame ones, dropping some. Of approximately 130,000 clones listed, around 74% are singletons. Material: PBMCs. The receptors were gathered from a young man in good health and CMV-seronegative.

This chain joins TRBV6-1 and TRBJ1-3, with unresolved D. The ends were cut back, 4 bases at V and 6 bases at J, with 10 bases in the middle. CDR3 size: 13 residues. CDR1 is MNHNS, CDR2 SASEGT, per germline. As DNA, the CDR3 is TGTGCCAGCAGTGTTAGTAATACAAACACCATATATTTT. Protein sequence: CASSVSNTNTIYF.

In the case of this clone: One end of the junction varies from germline; a read error may be responsible. The chain uses TRBV5-4 and TRBJ1-1; TRBD1 matches at 7 bases. CDR3 length: 16 residues. Germline-derived CDR1 and CDR2 are SGHNT and YYREEE (reference sequence). As DNA, the CDR3 is TGTGCCTGCAGCCTACCGTCATTGACAGGGATCACTGAAGCTTTCTTT. Its protein is CACSLPSLTGITEAFF.

This sequence joins TRBV9 and TRBJ2-1; D perhaps matches TRBD2 (6 bases). V lost 4 bases and J lost 6, with 20 bases in between. The germline gives CDR1 SGDLS, CDR2 YYNGEE. This CDR3 spans 16 amino acids. Written as DNA, the CDR3 is TGTGCCAGCAGCCCCTCGGCGGGGCCCCCCCGCAATGAGCAGTTCTTC. Translated, it gives CASSPSAGPPRNEQFF.

The J gene is TRBJ2-3, the V gene TRBV19; 7 nucleotides agree with TRBD1. The CDR3 loop spans 15 amino acids. With 7 bases clipped from V and 2 bases from J, the junction kept 9 bases outside the gene matches. Germline loops: CDR1 LNHDA, CDR2 SQIVND (reference sequence). DNA of the CDR3: TGTGCCAGTATTAAAAAGGGACAGAACACAGATACGCAGTATTTT. Translation gives CASIKKGQNTDTQYF.

The CDR3 reads CASSWNAGQDGYTF. The DNA for the CDR3 is TGTGCCAGCAGCTGGAACGCGGGACAGGATGGCTACACCTTC. J is TRBJ1-2 and V is TRBV7-2; TRBD1 matches 8 bases. Trimming cost V 4 bases and J 6 bases; bases outside gene matches: 7. Per germline, CDR1 SGHTA and CDR2 FQGNSA. The CDR3 is made up of 14 amino acids.

The J gene is TRBJ2-1, the V gene TRBV7-9, with 7 bases identical to TRBD2. CDR1 SEHNR and CDR2 FQNEAQ come from the germline V gene (reference sequence). The trim removed 0 bases at V and 4 bases at J, leaving 3 bases unmatched. The length of the CDR3 is 15 residues. CDR3: CASSLAAREYNEQFF. CDR3 DNA sequence: TGTGCCAGCAGCTTAGCGGCGCGGGAGTACAATGAGCAGTTCTTC.

This clone has just a few counts. The chain carries TRBV6-5 and TRBJ2-5; a weak D match, TRBD1 (5 bases). This CDR3 is 14 amino acids long. Germline CDR1 reads MNHEY; CDR2 reads SVGAGI. With 6 bases removed from V and 2 bases from J, the gap between germline ends came to 13 bases. Here the CDR3 DNA reads TGTGCCAGCAGCCAGGGATTTTCTCAAGAGACCCAGTACTTC. Amino acids: CASSQGFSQETQYF.

This chain connects TRBV7-9 to TRBJ1-1; weak D call: TRBD1 (5 bases). Germline V lookup: CDR1 SEHNR, CDR2 FQNEAQ (reference sequence). The CDR3 has 17 residues. V gave up 5 bases and J gave up 0 bases, with 19 bases separating them. CDR3 protein: CASSRGWGFNMNTEAFF. DNA for the CDR3: TGTGCCAGCAGCCGGGGGTGGGGATTCAATATGAACACTGAAGCTTTCTTT. The entire variable domain, with the rest obtained from reference TRBV7-9 and TRBJ1-1, is as follows: DTGVSQNPRHKITKRGQNVTFRCDPISEHNRLYWYRQTLGQGPEFLTYFQNEAQLEKSRLLSDRFSAERPKGSFSTLEIQRTEQGDSAMYLCASSRGWGFNMNTEAFFGQGTRLTVV.

The sample holds a few counts of this clone. Different DNA sequences within this sample yield the same CDR3. This chain links TRBV18 with TRBJ2-7; D is unresolved. The CDR3 is 13 amino acids. The V gene lost 4 bases and the J gene lost 3 bases, with 10 bases spanning the gap. Germline-derived CDR1 and CDR2 are KGHSH and LQKENI. Here the CDR3 reads CASSRTENYEQYF. CDR3 DNA sequence: TGTGCCAGCTCACGCACAGAGAACTACGAGCAGTACTTC.

The V gene is TRBV15, the J gene TRBJ2-7; TRBD2 is a possible D gene (5 bases). From germline, CDR1 is LNHNV and CDR2 YYDKDF (reference sequence). This CDR3 region has 15 residues. V dropped 0 bases and J dropped 5 bases, with 14 bases sitting between them. CDR3 loop: CATSRERELSHEQYF. CDR3 in DNA: TGTGCCACCAGCAGAGAGAGGGAATTGAGTCACGAGCAGTACTTC.

This chain uses TRBV5-6 with TRBJ2-2; 8 nucleotides line up with TRBD1. CDR3 length: 18 residues. Losses at the gene ends were 0 bases for V and 0 bases for J; bases not matched to a gene: 7. CDR1 and CDR2 from the germline V gene are SGHDT and YYEEEE. CDR3 DNA: TGTGCCAGCAGCTTGGAGACAGGGGACCCAACGAACACCGGGGAGCTGTTTTTT. Translated: CASSLETGDPTNTGELFF.

The rearrangement uses TRBV5-1 and TRBJ2-7; 11 bases map to TRBD2. Trimming removed 0 bases from V and 4 bases from J; junction bases left unmatched: 3. The CDR3 covers 15 residues. The germline gives CDR1 SGHRS, CDR2 YFSETQ. CDR3 in amino acids: CASSLGLAGRYEQYF. The CDR3 DNA reads TGCGCCAGCAGCTTGGGACTAGCGGGAAGGTACGAGCAGTACTTC.

J is TRBJ1-1 and V is TRBV7-2; D possibly corresponds to TRBD1 (6 bases). This CDR3 is built from 15 residues. Germline CDR1 is SGHTA and CDR2 is FQGNSA. V was trimmed by 5 bases and J by 4 bases, leaving 17 bases between them. The DNA of the CDR3 is TGTGCCAGCAGCCAAGGCAGGGGAGGGGGCACTGAAGCTTTCTTT. Protein product: CASSQGRGGGTEAFF. Combining the CDR3 with reference TRBV7-2 and TRBJ1-1 gives the whole variable domain GAGVSQSPSNKVTEKGKDVELRCDPISGHTALYWYRQSLGQGLEFLIYFQGNSAPDKSGLPSDRFSAERTGGSVSTLTIQRTQQEDSAVYLCASSQGRGGGTEAFFGQGTRLTVV.

V usage is TRBV6-1 and J usage is TRBJ1-2, with D maybe TRBD1 (6 bases). This CDR3 is 14 amino acids long. Trimming removed 7 bases at V and 4 bases at J, with 16 bases between. Germline V gives CDR1 MNHNS, CDR2 SASEGT. This CDR3 is CASTRDTAGYGYTF. The DNA of the CDR3 is TGTGCCAGCACACGGGACACCGCGGGCTATGGCTACACCTTC.

The rearrangement joins TRBV4-3 to TRBJ1-2; D is uncertain. The germline V and J ends were trimmed by 0 bases and 6 bases, with 11 bases remaining between them. Germline loops: CDR1 LGHNA, CDR2 YSLEER. CDR3 length: 14 amino acids. The CDR3 region has the DNA TGCGCCAGCAGCCAAGATACGGAGTTAGATGGCTACACCTTC. Its translation: CASSQDTELDGYTF.

The chain has TRBV6-5 and TRBJ2-7; TRBD1 agrees at 8 bases. Germline-derived CDR1 and CDR2 are MNHEY and SVGAGI. Trimming removed 4 bases from V and 1 base from J; junction bases left unmatched: 9. The CDR3 has 16 amino acids. CDR3 sequence reads: CASSSAAGGTSYEQYF. The CDR3 DNA sequence: TGTGCCAGCAGTTCAGCAGCAGGGGGCACATCCTACGAGCAGTACTTC.

The chain recombines TRBV27 with TRBJ1-4; D is undetermined. The V end was cut by 7 bases, the J end by 0 bases, with 12 bases between. Germline V gene sequence: CDR1 MNHEY, CDR2 SMNVEV (reference sequence). The CDR3 has 15 residues. The CDR3 bases are TGTGCCAGCAAGCAGGTTCCCGCAACTAATGAAAAACTGTTTTTT. Its protein product is CASKQVPATNEKLFF.

This sequence joins TRBV5-1 and TRBJ2-3, with TRBD2 matching over 8 bases. The V segment lost 4 bases and the J segment 4 bases; nucleotides outside the gene matches: 11. Germline CDR1 and CDR2: SGHRS and YFSETQ. This CDR3 spans 16 amino acids. The CDR3, as DNA: TGCGCCAGCAGCCCGTGGGGTAGCGGGGTAGCAGATACGCAGTATTTT. As protein: CASSPWGSGVADTQYF.

The sample holds one count of this clone. This chain uses TRBV28 with TRBJ2-7; TRBD1 aligns across 9 bases. CDR3 size: 14 residues. The V segment lost 6 bases and the J segment 4 bases; nucleotides outside the gene matches: 7. Germline V gene sequence: CDR1 MDHEN, CDR2 SYDVKM. The CDR3 nucleotides read TGTGCCAGCAGGCAAACAGGGGGCGGGTACGAGCAGTACTTC. Its protein product is CASRQTGGGYEQYF.

The V and J genes are TRBV5-6 and TRBJ1-5; D remains ambiguous. This CDR3 has 16 amino acids. V lost 1 base, J lost 0 bases, and 11 bases lay in between. CDR1 and CDR2 from the germline V gene are SGHDT and YYEEEE. The chain's CDR3 is CASSLPGLDSNQPQHF. The CDR3 DNA reads TGTGCCAGCAGCTTGCCCGGGTTAGATAGCAATCAGCCCCAGCATTTT.

This clone has a single count. V is TRBV18 and J is TRBJ1-2; D call uncertain. The CDR3 has 14 amino acids. CDR1 is KGHSH, CDR2 LQKENI, per germline. V lost 3 bases, J lost 1 base, and 9 bases lay in between. CDR3 in DNA: TGTGCCAGCTCACCGGAGGCCGTTAACTATGGCTACACCTTC. It yields the protein CASSPEAVNYGYTF.

The rearrangement uses TRBV14 and TRBJ2-1; D gene ambiguous. Germline-derived CDR1 and CDR2 are SGHDN and FVKESK. The CDR3 has 14 residues. Trimming left V 4 bases short and J 10 bases short, with 17 bases between. CDR3 nucleotides: TGTGCCAGCAGCCCCTCCCAGATTGGTAAAGAGCAGTTCTTC. It yields the protein CASSPSQIGKEQFF.